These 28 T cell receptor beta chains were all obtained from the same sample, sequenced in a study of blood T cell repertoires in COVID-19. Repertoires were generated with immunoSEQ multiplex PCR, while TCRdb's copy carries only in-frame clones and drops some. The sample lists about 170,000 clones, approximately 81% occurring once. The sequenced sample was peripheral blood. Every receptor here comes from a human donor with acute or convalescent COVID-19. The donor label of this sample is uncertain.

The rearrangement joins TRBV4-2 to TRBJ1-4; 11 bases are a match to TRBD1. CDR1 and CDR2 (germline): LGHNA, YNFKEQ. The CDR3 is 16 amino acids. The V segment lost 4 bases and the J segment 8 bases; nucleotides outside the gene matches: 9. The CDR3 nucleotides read TGTGCCAGCAGCCCCCCCAGGACAGGGGGCGTAGAAAAACTGTTTTTT. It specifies CASSPPRTGGVEKLFF.

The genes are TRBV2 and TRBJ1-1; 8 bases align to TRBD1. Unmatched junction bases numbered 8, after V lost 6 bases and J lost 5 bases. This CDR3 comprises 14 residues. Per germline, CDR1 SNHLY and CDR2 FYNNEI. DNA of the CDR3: TGTGCCAGCAGCCCCAGGGGGCAAATAACTGAAGCTTTCTTT. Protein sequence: CASSPRGQITEAFF.

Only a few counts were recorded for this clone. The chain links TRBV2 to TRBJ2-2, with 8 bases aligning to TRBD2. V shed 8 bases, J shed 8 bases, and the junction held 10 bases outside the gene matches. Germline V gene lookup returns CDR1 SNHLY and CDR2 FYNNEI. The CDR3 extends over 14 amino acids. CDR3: CASGRGGQMGELFF. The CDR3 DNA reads TGTGCCAGCGGACGCGGGGGGCAAATGGGGGAGCTGTTTTTT.

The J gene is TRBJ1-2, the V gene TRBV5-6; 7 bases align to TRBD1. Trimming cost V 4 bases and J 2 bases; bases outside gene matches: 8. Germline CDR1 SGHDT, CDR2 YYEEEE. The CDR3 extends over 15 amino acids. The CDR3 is CASSPIRTGNYGYTF. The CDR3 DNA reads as TGTGCCAGCAGCCCCATTCGGACAGGAAACTATGGCTACACCTTC.

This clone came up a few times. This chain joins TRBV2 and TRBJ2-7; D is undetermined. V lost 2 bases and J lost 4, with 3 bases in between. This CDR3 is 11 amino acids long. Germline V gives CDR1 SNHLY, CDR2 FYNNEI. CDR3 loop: CASSEYYEQYF. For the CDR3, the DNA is TGTGCCAGCAGTGAATATTACGAGCAGTACTTC.

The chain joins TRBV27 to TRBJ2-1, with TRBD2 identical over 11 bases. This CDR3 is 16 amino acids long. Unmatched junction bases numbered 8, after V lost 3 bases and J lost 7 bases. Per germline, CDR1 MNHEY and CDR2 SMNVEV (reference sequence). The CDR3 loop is CASSFRSSGGRNEQFF. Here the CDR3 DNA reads TGTGCCAGCAGTTTCCGATCTAGCGGGGGGCGAAATGAGCAGTTCTTC.

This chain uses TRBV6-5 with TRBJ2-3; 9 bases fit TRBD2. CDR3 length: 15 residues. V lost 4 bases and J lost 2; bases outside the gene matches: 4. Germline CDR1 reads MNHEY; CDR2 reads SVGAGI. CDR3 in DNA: TGTGCCAGCAGTTTAGCGGGGGCCACCACAGATACGCAGTATTTT. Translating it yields CASSLAGATTDTQYF.

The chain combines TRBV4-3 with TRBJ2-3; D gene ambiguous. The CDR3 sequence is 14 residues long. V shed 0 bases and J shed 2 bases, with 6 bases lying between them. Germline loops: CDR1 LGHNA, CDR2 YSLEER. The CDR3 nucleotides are TGCGCCAGCAGCCAAGATATAAACACAGATACGCAGTATTTT. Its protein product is CASSQDINTDTQYF.

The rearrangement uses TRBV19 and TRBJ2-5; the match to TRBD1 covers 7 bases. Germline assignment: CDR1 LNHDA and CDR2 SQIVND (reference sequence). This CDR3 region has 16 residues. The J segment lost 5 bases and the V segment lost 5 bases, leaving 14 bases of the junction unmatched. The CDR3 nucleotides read TGTGCCAGTAGTTCGTCAGGGACAGCGAGAGGGGAGACCCAGTACTTC. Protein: CASSSSGTARGETQYF.

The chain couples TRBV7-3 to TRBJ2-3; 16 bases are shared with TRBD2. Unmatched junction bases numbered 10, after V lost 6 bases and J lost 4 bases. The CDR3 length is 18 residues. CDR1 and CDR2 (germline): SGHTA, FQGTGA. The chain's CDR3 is CASRKAGTSGGAADTQYF. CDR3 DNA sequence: TGTGCCAGCAGAAAAGCCGGGACTAGCGGGGGGGCAGCAGATACGCAGTATTTT.

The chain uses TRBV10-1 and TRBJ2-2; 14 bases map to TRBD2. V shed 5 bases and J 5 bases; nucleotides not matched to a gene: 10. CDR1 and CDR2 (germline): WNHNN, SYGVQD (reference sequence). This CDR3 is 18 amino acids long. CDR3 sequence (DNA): TGCGCCAGCAGTTCGTACCGACTAGCGGGGGGGCGGACCGGGGAGCTGTTTTTT. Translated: CASSSYRLAGGRTGELFF.

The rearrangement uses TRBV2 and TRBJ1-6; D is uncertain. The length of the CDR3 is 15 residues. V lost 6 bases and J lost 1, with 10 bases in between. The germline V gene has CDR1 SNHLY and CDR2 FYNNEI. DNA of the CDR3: TGTGCCAGCAGCCAAATGAGGTCCTATAATTCACCCCTCCACTTT. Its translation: CASSQMRSYNSPLHF. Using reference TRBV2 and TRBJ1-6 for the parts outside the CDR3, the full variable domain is EPEVTQTPSHQVTQMGQEVILRCVPISNHLYFYWYRQILGQKVEFLVSFYNNEISEKSEIFDDQFSVERPDGSNFTLKIRSTKLEDSAMYFCASSQMRSYNSPLHFGNGTRLTVT.

This chain's CDR3 is CASSLSGGSYNEQFF. Here the CDR3 DNA reads TGTGCCAGCAGCCTAAGCGGGGGCTCCTACAATGAGCAGTTCTTC. The chain uses TRBV25-1 and TRBJ2-1, with 8 nucleotides matching TRBD2. The CDR3 sequence is 15 residues long. Germline CDR1 is MGHDK and CDR2 is SYGVNS. V lost 6 bases to trimming and J lost 0 bases; unmatched junction nucleotides: 4.

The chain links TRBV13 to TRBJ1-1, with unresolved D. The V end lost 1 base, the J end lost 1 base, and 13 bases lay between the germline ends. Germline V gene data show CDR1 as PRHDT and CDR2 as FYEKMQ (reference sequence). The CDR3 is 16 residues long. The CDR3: CASSLVFRGKNTEAFF. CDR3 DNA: TGTGCCAGCAGCTTAGTTTTCAGAGGGAAGAACACTGAAGCTTTCTTT.

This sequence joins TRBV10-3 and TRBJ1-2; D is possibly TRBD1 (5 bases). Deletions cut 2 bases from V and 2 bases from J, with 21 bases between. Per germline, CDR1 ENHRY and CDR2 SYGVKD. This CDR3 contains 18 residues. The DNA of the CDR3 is TGTGCCATCAGTGAGAGGTCGGCCATCGAACCAGGGAACTATGGCTACACCTTC. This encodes CAISERSAIEPGNYGYTF.

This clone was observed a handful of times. This CDR3 reads CASSYRYGNTIYF. The CDR3 DNA reads as TGTGCCAGCAGTTATCGGTATGGAAACACCATATATTTT. This chain connects TRBV6-2 or TRBV6-3 to TRBJ1-3; D unclear. The germline V and J ends were trimmed by 3 bases and 3 bases, with 6 bases remaining between them. The germline V gene encodes CDR1 MNHEY and CDR2 SVGEGT. CDR3 length: 13 residues.

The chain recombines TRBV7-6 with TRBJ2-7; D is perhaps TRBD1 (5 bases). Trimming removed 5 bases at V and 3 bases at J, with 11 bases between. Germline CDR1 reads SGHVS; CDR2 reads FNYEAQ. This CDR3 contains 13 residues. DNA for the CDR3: TGTGCCAGCAGCCTCGAGGACAACTACGAGCAGTACTTC. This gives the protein CASSLEDNYEQYF.

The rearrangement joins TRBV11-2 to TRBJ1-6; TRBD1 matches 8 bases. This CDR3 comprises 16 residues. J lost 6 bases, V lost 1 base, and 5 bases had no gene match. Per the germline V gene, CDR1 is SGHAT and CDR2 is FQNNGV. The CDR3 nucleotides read TGTGCCAGCAGCTTAGTGGTAGGACAGGGTAATTCACCCCTCCACTTT. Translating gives CASSLVVGQGNSPLHF.

CDR3 bases: TGTGCCAGCAGCGTAGGCGGTGGGACAGGGGATATGTCACCCCTCCACTTT. It encodes CASSVGGGTGDMSPLHF. The chain joins TRBV9 to TRBJ1-6, with TRBD1 matching over 10 bases. Trimming cost V 0 bases and J 10 bases; bases outside gene matches: 10. The CDR3 length is 17 residues. Germline V gene lookup returns CDR1 SGDLS and CDR2 YYNGEE.

CDR3 sequence reads: CASSPPGQGNYGYTF. CDR3 DNA sequence: TGCGCCAGCAGCCCCCCGGGACAGGGGAACTATGGCTACACCTTC. The J gene is TRBJ1-2, the V gene TRBV4-3; 10 nucleotides agree with TRBD1. V was clipped by 4 bases and J by 2 bases; unmatched bases: 4. The CDR3 sequence is 15 residues long. Germline V CDR1 and CDR2: LGHNA, YSLEER.

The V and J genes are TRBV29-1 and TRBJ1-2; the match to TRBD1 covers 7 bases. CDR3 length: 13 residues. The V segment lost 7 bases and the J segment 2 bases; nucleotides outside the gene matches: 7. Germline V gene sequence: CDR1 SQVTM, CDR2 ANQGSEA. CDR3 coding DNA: TGCAGCGCCGTCTTACAGGGGAACTATGGCTACACCTTC. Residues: CSAVLQGNYGYTF. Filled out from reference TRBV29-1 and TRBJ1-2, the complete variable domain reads SAVISQKPSRDICQRGTSLTIQCQVDSQVTMMFWYRQQPGQSLTLIATANQGSEATYESGFVIDKFPISRPNLTFSTLTVSNMSPEDSSIYLCSAVLQGNYGYTFGSGTRLTVV.

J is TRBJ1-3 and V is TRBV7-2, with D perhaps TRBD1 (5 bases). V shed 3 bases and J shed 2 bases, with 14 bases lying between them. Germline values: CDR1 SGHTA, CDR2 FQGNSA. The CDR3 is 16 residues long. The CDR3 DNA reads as TGTGCCAGCAGCTTCGGAGGGACTGGCACTGGAAACACCATATATTTT. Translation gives CASSFGGTGTGNTIYF.

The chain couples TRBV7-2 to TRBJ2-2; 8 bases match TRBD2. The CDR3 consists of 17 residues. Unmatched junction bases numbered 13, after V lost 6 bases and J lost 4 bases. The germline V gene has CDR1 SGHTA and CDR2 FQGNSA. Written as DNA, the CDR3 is TGTGCCAGCAGTCGGACCCGCCCGGGGGGGTCCACCGGGGAGCTGTTTTTT. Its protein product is CASSRTRPGGSTGELFF.

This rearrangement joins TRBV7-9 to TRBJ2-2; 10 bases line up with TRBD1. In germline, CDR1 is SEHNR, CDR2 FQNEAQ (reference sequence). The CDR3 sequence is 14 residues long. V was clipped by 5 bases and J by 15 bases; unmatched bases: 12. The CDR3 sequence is CASSLQSGQGTMFF. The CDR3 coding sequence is TGTGCCAGCAGCCTGCAATCGGGACAGGGGACGATGTTTTTT.

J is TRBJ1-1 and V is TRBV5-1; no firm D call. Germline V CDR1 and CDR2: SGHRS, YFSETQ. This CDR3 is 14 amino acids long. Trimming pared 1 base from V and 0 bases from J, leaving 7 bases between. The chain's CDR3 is CASSLPALNTEAFF. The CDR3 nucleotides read TGCGCCAGCAGCTTGCCAGCGCTGAACACTGAAGCTTTCTTT.

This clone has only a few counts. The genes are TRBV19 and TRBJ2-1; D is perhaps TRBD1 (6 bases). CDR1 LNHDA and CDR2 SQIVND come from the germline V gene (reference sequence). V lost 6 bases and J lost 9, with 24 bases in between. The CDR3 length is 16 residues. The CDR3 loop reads CASRQRRTDNIGEQFF. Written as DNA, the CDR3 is TGTGCCAGTAGGCAACGTCGGACAGATAACATCGGTGAGCAGTTCTTC.

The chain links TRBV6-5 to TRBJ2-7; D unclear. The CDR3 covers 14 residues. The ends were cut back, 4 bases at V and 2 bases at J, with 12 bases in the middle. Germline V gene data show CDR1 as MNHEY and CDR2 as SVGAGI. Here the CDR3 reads CASSFSGSPYEQYF. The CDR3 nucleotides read TGTGCCAGCAGTTTTTCCGGGTCTCCCTACGAGCAGTACTTC.

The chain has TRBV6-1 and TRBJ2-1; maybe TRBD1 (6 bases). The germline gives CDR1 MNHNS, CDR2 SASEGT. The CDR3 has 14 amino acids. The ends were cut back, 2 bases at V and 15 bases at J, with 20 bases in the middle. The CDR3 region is CASSELLTQGHPFF. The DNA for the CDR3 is TGTGCCAGCAGTGAACTTCTTACTCAGGGACATCCGTTCTTC.